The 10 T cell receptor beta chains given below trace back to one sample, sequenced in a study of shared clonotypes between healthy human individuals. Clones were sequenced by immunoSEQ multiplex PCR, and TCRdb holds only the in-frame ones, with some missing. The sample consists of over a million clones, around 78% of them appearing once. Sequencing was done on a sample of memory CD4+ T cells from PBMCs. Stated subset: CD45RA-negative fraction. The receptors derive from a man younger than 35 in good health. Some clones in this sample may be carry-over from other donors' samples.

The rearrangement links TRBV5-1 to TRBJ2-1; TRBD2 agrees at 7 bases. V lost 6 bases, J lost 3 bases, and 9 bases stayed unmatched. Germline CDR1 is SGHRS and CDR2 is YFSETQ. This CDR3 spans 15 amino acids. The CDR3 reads CASTQGASGYNEQFF. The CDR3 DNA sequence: TGCGCCAGCACCCAAGGGGCTAGCGGCTACAATGAGCAGTTCTTC.

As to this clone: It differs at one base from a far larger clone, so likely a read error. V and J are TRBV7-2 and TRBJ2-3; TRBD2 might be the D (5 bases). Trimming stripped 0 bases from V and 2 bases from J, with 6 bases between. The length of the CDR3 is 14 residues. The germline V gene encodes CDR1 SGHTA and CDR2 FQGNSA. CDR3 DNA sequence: TGTGCCAGCAGCTTAGCCGGGAACACAGATACGCAGTATTTT. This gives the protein CASSLAGNTDTQYF.

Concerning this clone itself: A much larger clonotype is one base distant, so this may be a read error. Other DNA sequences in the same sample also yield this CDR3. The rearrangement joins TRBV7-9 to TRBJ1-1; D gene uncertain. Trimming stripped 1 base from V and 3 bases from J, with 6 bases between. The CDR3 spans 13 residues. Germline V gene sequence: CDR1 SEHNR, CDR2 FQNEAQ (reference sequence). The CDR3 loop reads CASSLVGDTEAFF. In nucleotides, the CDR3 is TGTGCCAGCAGCTTAGTGGGCGACACTGAAGCTTTCTTT.

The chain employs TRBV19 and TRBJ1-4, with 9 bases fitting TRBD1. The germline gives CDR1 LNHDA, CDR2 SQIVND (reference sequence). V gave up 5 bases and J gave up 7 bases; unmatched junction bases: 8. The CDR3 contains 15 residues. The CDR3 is CASSPRQGVVEKLFF. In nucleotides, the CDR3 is TGTGCCAGTAGTCCCCGACAGGGGGTGGTTGAAAAACTGTTTTTT.

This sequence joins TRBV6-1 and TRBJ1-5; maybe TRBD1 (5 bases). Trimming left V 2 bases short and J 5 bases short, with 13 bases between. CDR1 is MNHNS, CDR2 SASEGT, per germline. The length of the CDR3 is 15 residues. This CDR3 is CASSEYPDTYQPQHF. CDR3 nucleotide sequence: TGTGCCAGCAGTGAATACCCGGACACTTATCAGCCCCAGCATTTT.

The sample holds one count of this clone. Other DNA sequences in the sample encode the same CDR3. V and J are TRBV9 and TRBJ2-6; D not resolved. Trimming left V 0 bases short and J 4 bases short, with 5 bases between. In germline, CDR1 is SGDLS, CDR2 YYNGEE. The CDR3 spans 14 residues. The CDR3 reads CASSVAGGANVLTF. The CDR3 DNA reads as TGTGCCAGCAGCGTAGCTGGGGGGGCCAACGTCCTGACTTTC.

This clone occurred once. The DNA of the CDR3 is TGCGCCAGCAGCGCCCAGACAGGGGGTAGAACTGAAGCTTTCTTT. It yields the protein CASSAQTGGRTEAFF. V gene TRBV5-1 combines with J gene TRBJ1-1; 9 bases match TRBD1. V shed 4 bases and J 5 bases; nucleotides not matched to a gene: 9. This CDR3 is 15 amino acids long. Germline assignment: CDR1 SGHRS and CDR2 YFSETQ.

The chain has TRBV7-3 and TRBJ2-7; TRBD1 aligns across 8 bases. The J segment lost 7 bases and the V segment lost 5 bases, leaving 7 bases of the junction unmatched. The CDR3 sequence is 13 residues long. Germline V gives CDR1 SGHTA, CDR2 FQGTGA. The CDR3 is CASSRGQGEEQYF. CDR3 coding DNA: TGTGCCAGCAGCCGCGGACAGGGTGAGGAGCAGTACTTC.

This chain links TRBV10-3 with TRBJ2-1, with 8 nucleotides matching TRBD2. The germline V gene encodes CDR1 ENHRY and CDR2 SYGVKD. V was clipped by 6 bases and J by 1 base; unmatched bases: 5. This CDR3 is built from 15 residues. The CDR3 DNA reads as TGTGCCATCAGGGACAGCGGGAGATCCTACAATGAGCAGTTCTTC. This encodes CAIRDSGRSYNEQFF.

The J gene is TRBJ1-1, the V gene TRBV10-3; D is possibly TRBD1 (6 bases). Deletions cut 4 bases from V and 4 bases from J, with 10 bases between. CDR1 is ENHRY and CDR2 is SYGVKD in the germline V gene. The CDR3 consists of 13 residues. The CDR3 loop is CAISGGGTTEAFF. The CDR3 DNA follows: TGTGCCATCAGTGGAGGGGGGACCACTGAAGCTTTCTTT.